A single sample gave rise to the 10 T cell receptor beta chains below, sequenced in a study of blood T cell repertoires in COVID-19. Assay: immunoSEQ multiplex PCR; the TCRdb copy retains only in-frame clones and omits some. Of 400,000 to 450,000 clones in the sample, roughly 90% are singletons; the top ten hold 1.4%. The specimen sequenced was peripheral blood. The receptors were gathered from a woman aged 25 to 39 with active or convalescent COVID-19.

The chain is built from TRBV10-3 and TRBJ1-1; TRBD1 matches at 7 bases. The V and J ends lost 0 bases and 1 base, in that order; junction bases with no gene match: 8. The CDR3 spans 17 residues. In germline, CDR1 is ENHRY, CDR2 SYGVKD. DNA for the CDR3: TGTGCCATCAGTGAGTCGACTCGAGGGACAGCGAACACTGAAGCTTTCTTT. Protein product: CAISESTRGTANTEAFF.

CDR3 sequence reads: CASRTSGDGYTF. CDR3 sequence (DNA): TGTGCCAGCAGAACTAGCGGGGATGGCTACACCTTC. The rearrangement uses TRBV6-5 and TRBJ1-2; D is uncertain. The V end was cut by 6 bases, the J end by 6 bases, with 11 bases between. CDR3 length: 12 residues. CDR1 is MNHEY and CDR2 is SVGAGI in the germline V gene.

The J gene is TRBJ2-3, the V gene TRBV14, with TRBD2 matching over 13 bases. Germline CDR1 is SGHDN and CDR2 is FVKESK. CDR3 length: 14 residues. J lost 6 bases, V lost 10 bases, and 7 bases had no gene match. CDR3: CATRLAGGPDTQYF. The DNA for the CDR3 is TGTGCCACCAGACTAGCGGGGGGTCCGGATACGCAGTATTTT.

The chain carries TRBV7-2 and TRBJ1-2; 8 positions agree with TRBD1. The germline gives CDR1 SGHTA, CDR2 FQGNSA. After removal of 5 bases from V and 7 bases from J, the junction contained 6 bases not matched to a gene. The CDR3 runs to 13 residues. The CDR3 nucleotides read TGTGCCAGCAGCATTTCAGGGGGCGGTGGCTACACCTTC. Protein product: CASSISGGGGYTF.

The V call is TRBV1, the J call TRBJ2-7; TRBD2, the D gene given by the table, was not confirmed from the DNA. TRBV1 is shown as a pseudogene. The length of the CDR3 is 20 residues. This CDR3 reads CTSSQEGTSGGARGSWEQYF. CDR3 in DNA: TGCACCAGCAGCCAAGAAGGGACTAGCGGGGGGGCTAGAGGGAGTTGGGAGCAGTACTTC.

This clone was seen only once. The rearrangement uses TRBV25-1 and TRBJ2-2; tentative D call: TRBD1 (5 bases). CDR1 is MGHDK, CDR2 SYGVNS, per germline. The CDR3 has 14 residues. Trimming took off 4 bases at V and 5 bases at J, with 11 bases between the two ends. The CDR3 nucleotides are TGTGCCAGCAGTGGGTCGACAGCAACCGGGGAGCTGTTTTTT. As protein: CASSGSTATGELFF.

This rearrangement joins TRBV19 to TRBJ2-3; D is possibly TRBD2 (6 bases). Germline V gives CDR1 LNHDA, CDR2 SQIVND (reference sequence). Trimming took 1 base from V and 2 from J, leaving 16 bases between them. The CDR3 is 17 amino acids. CDR3 in amino acids: CASSIGPQREATDTQYF. The CDR3 nucleotides are TGTGCCAGTAGTATAGGGCCCCAAAGGGAGGCCACAGATACGCAGTATTTT. Drawing the rest from reference TRBV19 and TRBJ2-3, the complete variable domain is DGGITQSPKYLFRKEGQNVTLSCEQNLNHDAMYWYRQDPGQGLRLIYYSQIVNDFQKGDIAEGYSVSREKKESFPLTVTSAQKNPTAFYLCASSIGPQREATDTQYFGPGTRLTVL.

The J gene is TRBJ1-2, the V gene TRBV19; possible D gene TRBD1, 6 bases. CDR3 length: 14 residues. V lost 4 bases to trimming and J lost 0 bases, with 9 bases between them. CDR1 is LNHDA and CDR2 is SQIVND in the germline V gene (reference sequence). CDR3 bases: TGTGCCAGTAGTACGGGACATACTAACTATGGCTACACCTTC. Encoded protein: CASSTGHTNYGYTF.

The chain has TRBV4-2 and TRBJ2-5; D may be TRBD2 (5 bases). The germline CDR1 and CDR2 sequences are LGHNA and YNFKEQ. CDR3 size: 16 residues. The V and J ends lost 0 bases and 1 base respectively, with 12 bases between them. The CDR3 protein is CASSQDISGFQETQYF. The CDR3 DNA follows: TGTGCCAGCAGCCAAGATATATCGGGATTCCAAGAGACCCAGTACTTC.

This chain uses TRBV28 with TRBJ1-2; D may be TRBD1 (6 bases). The CDR3 runs to 15 residues. The ends were cut back, 5 bases at V and 4 bases at J, with 17 bases in the middle. CDR1 MDHEN and CDR2 SYDVKM come from the germline V gene. CDR3 sequence reads: CASSPEDSDVYGYTF. DNA of the CDR3: TGTGCCAGCAGTCCAGAGGACAGTGACGTCTATGGCTACACCTTC.